These 20 T cell receptor beta chains were all obtained from the same sample, sequenced in a study of T cell repertoires in ileal Crohn's disease. TCRdb's copy holds only in-frame clones and misses some; the assay was immunoSEQ multiplex PCR. This table holds 5,000 to 5,500 clones, about 80% found once. Sequenced: ileal tissue. Receptor source: an adult with Crohn's disease.

V usage is TRBV11-2 and J usage is TRBJ2-7, with 8 bases fitting TRBD1. CDR1 and CDR2 from the germline V gene are SGHAT and FQNNGV. The length of the CDR3 is 16 residues. V lost 2 bases to trimming and J lost 6 bases; unmatched junction nucleotides: 12. CDR3 loop: CASSLSADRAAREQYF. DNA for the CDR3: TGTGCCAGCAGCTTATCCGCGGACAGGGCAGCCCGCGAGCAGTACTTC.

Only a few counts were recorded for this clone. The genes are TRBV10-3 and TRBJ2-7; the match to TRBD2 covers 7 bases. J lost 6 bases, V lost 5 bases, and 4 bases had no gene match. This CDR3 region has 12 residues. Germline V gene sequence: CDR1 ENHRY, CDR2 SYGVKD. The CDR3 DNA reads as TGTGCCATCAGTCACTCGGGGGGCGAGCAGTACTTC. As protein: CAISHSGGEQYF.

The chain recombines TRBV28 with TRBJ2-3, with 7 bases that match TRBD1. V lost 2 bases, J lost 3 bases, and 5 bases stayed unmatched. This CDR3 region has 15 residues. In germline, CDR1 is MDHEN, CDR2 SYDVKM. The CDR3 here is CASSLDRAVTDTQYF. CDR3 nucleotide sequence: TGTGCCAGCAGTTTAGACAGGGCCGTAACAGATACGCAGTATTTT.

This chain joins TRBV19 and TRBJ1-1; 7 positions agree with TRBD1. In germline, CDR1 is LNHDA, CDR2 SQIVND (reference sequence). This CDR3 is built from 14 residues. J was trimmed by 3 bases and V by 3 bases; bases with no gene match: 4. CDR3: CASSIYRGYTEAFF. The CDR3 nucleotides are TGTGCCAGTAGTATCTACAGGGGTTACACTGAAGCTTTCTTT.

This sequence joins TRBV30 and TRBJ2-2; the D gene is possibly TRBD1 (6 bases). The CDR3 is made up of 17 amino acids. CDR1 is GTSNPN, CDR2 SVGIG, per germline (reference sequence). V lost 4 bases to trimming and J lost 0 bases, with 18 bases between them. The chain's CDR3 is CAWMGMAGAPNTGELFF. CDR3 DNA sequence: TGTGCCTGGATGGGCATGGCAGGGGCGCCGAACACCGGGGAGCTGTTTTTT.

V is TRBV27 and J is TRBJ2-3; weak D call: TRBD2 (6 bases). The V end was cut by 2 bases, the J end by 2 bases, with 23 bases between. The CDR3 extends over 19 amino acids. The germline V gene has CDR1 MNHEY and CDR2 SMNVEV (reference sequence). DNA for the CDR3: TGTGCCAGCAGTTTAAAACCCTTCTCGGGGGTCGTCCTCACAGATACGCAGTATTTT. Protein product: CASSLKPFSGVVLTDTQYF.

This clone was observed a single time. This chain connects TRBV5-1 to TRBJ2-2; D is uncertain. This CDR3 is 14 amino acids long. Trimming shortened V by 0 bases and J by 3 bases, and 6 bases separated the two germline ends. Germline V CDR1 and CDR2: SGHRS, YFSETQ. CDR3 nucleotide sequence: TGCGCCAGCAGCTTGGTGTCTTACACCGGGGAGCTGTTTTTT. This encodes CASSLVSYTGELFF.

This chain joins TRBV11-2 and TRBJ2-7; D gene ambiguous. Germline assignment: CDR1 SGHAT and CDR2 FQNNGV. V lost 0 bases and J lost 3, with 12 bases in between. This CDR3 is built from 15 residues. CDR3 bases: TGTGCCAGCAGCTTAGAGAGGTTACCTCTCTACGAGCAGTACTTC. As protein: CASSLERLPLYEQYF.

The V and J genes are TRBV7-9 and TRBJ1-1, with D maybe TRBD1 (5 bases). CDR3 length equals 13 residues. V was cut by 1 base and J by 12 bases, with 15 bases left in between. The germline V gene encodes CDR1 SEHNR and CDR2 FQNEAQ (reference sequence). CDR3: CASSLEGRGFTFF. Written as DNA, the CDR3 is TGTGCCAGCAGCTTAGAGGGACGGGGGTTCACTTTCTTT.

V and J are TRBV11-2 and TRBJ1-6; TRBD1 might be the D (5 bases). With 1 base removed from V and 7 bases from J, the gap between germline ends came to 11 bases. CDR1 SGHAT and CDR2 FQNNGV come from the germline V gene. CDR3 length: 15 residues. This chain's CDR3 is CASSLGGGKNSPLHF. The CDR3 region has the DNA TGTGCCAGCAGCTTAGGGGGGGGGAAAAATTCACCCCTCCACTTT.

The chain uses TRBV11-2 and TRBJ2-7, with TRBD1 matching over 8 bases. After removal of 4 bases from V and 0 bases from J, the junction contained 11 bases not matched to a gene. CDR1 is SGHAT, CDR2 FQNNGV, per germline. This CDR3 region has 17 residues. The chain's CDR3 is CASSSGTGGIDSYEQYF. DNA of the CDR3: TGTGCCAGCAGCTCCGGGACAGGTGGGATAGACTCCTACGAGCAGTACTTC.

The CDR3 loop is CAWSRHGGQRNIQYF. The CDR3, as DNA: TGTGCCTGGAGCCGCCACGGTGGACAGCGAAACATTCAGTACTTC. The rearrangement joins TRBV30 to TRBJ2-4; D may be TRBD1 (6 bases). CDR1 is GTSNPN, CDR2 SVGIG, per germline (reference sequence). The CDR3 runs to 15 residues. V dropped 3 bases and J dropped 6 bases, with 18 bases sitting between them.

V gene TRBV19 combines with J gene TRBJ2-2; tentative D call: TRBD1 (6 bases). The CDR3 has 15 residues. Germline loops: CDR1 LNHDA, CDR2 SQIVND (reference sequence). V lost 7 bases and J 6 bases, leaving 18 bases between the germline ends. CDR3 bases: TGTGCCAGTAAGATACAGGGCCCGCAGGCCGGGGAGCTGTTTTTT. It translates to CASKIQGPQAGELFF. The variable domain in full, with the rest retrieved from reference TRBV19 and TRBJ2-2, is DGGITQSPKYLFRKEGQNVTLSCEQNLNHDAMYWYRQDPGQGLRLIYYSQIVNDFQKGDIAEGYSVSREKKESFPLTVTSAQKNPTAFYLCASKIQGPQAGELFFGEGSRLTVL.

The V gene is TRBV7-2, the J gene TRBJ2-7; TRBD2 agrees at 14 bases. The CDR3 loop spans 16 amino acids. V was pared by 4 bases and J by 3 bases, with 5 bases of the junction left unmatched. In germline, CDR1 is SGHTA, CDR2 FQGNSA. This CDR3 is CASSSSTSGRVYEQYF. CDR3 nucleotides: TGTGCCAGCAGCTCCTCGACTAGCGGGAGGGTCTACGAGCAGTACTTC.

The rearrangement links TRBV7-9 to TRBJ1-4, with 7 bases fitting TRBD1. From germline, CDR1 is SEHNR and CDR2 FQNEAQ (reference sequence). V lost 1 base, J lost 4 bases, and 6 bases stayed unmatched. This CDR3 comprises 16 residues. The CDR3 spells CASSLEGGAGNEKLFF. The CDR3 DNA follows: TGTGCCAGCAGCTTAGAAGGGGGCGCGGGTAATGAAAAACTGTTTTTT.

The chain employs TRBV27 and TRBJ2-5; TRBD2 agrees at 8 bases. The DNA end is a closer match to TRBJ2-7, so the J assignment may be wrong. CDR1 and CDR2 (germline): MNHEY, SMNVEV (reference sequence). This CDR3 is 14 amino acids long. In nucleotides, the CDR3 is TGTGCCAGCAGTAGCCGCGGGGGGTATTACGAGCAGTACTTC. Protein product: CASSSRGGYYEQYF.

This chain connects TRBV5-1 to TRBJ2-3; 8 positions match TRBD1. This CDR3 spans 14 amino acids. The ends lost 1 base at V and 4 bases at J; junction bases unmatched: 2. In germline, CDR1 is SGHRS, CDR2 YFSETQ. CDR3: CASSLTGGADTQYF. CDR3 bases: TGCGCCAGCAGCTTGACAGGGGGAGCAGATACGCAGTATTTT.

V gene TRBV28 combines with J gene TRBJ1-6; possibly TRBD1 for D (6 bases). V shed 8 bases and J shed 7 bases, with 15 bases lying between them. This CDR3 spans 14 amino acids. Per the germline V gene, CDR1 is MDHEN and CDR2 is SYDVKM. The CDR3 loop reads CASRQGSWNSPLHF. CDR3 nucleotide sequence: TGTGCCAGCCGCCAGGGGTCTTGGAATTCACCCCTCCACTTT.

V usage is TRBV19 and J usage is TRBJ2-5; no firm D call. Deletions cut 4 bases from V and 1 base from J, with 4 bases between. This CDR3 has 12 amino acids. Germline V gene lookup returns CDR1 LNHDA and CDR2 SQIVND (reference sequence). CDR3 in amino acids: CASSRLQETQYF. The CDR3 DNA reads as TGTGCCAGTAGTAGACTCCAAGAGACCCAGTACTTC.

The genes are TRBV25-1 and TRBJ1-4; D not resolved. This CDR3 contains 12 residues. Per the germline V gene, CDR1 is MGHDK and CDR2 is SYGVNS. Trimming stripped 1 base from V and 7 bases from J, with 4 bases between. The CDR3, as DNA: TGTGCCAGCAGTGAATCGAGTGAAAAACTGTTTTTT. It codes for CASSESSEKLFF.